These T cell receptor beta chains were read from a single sample in a study of cytomegalovirus exposure and HLA in healthy donors. The method was immunoSEQ multiplex PCR; TCRdb's version includes in-frame clones alone and lacks a portion of them. The table records approximately 130,000 clones, 70% to 80% of them present only once. Sequenced input: PBMCs. Receptors were obtained from a man aged 25 to 40 in good health and CMV-seronegative. Both conserved end residues are part of each CDR3. The order of the fields is J gene, D gene, V gene, clone size, CDR3 protein, CDR3 DNA. D genes are given only for firm matches. Part of the rows lack a size; the others show once, few, many or a class for expanded clones.

j_gene: TRBJ1-1; d_gene: .; v_gene: TRBV18; abundance: .; CDR3aa: CASSQGENTEAFF; CDR3nt: TGTGCCAGCTCGCAGGGTGAGAACACTGAAGCTTTCTTT
j_gene: TRBJ2-5; d_gene: TRBD1; v_gene: TRBV5-6; abundance: once; CDR3aa: CASSQGTGYETQYF; CDR3nt: TGTGCCAGCAGCCAAGGGACAGGGTACGAGACCCAGTACTTC
j_gene: TRBJ1-2; d_gene: .; v_gene: TRBV6-5; abundance: .; CDR3aa: CASSAGTYNYGYTF; CDR3nt: TGTGCCAGCAGTGCCGGGACTTACAACTATGGCTACACCTTC
j_gene: TRBJ2-2; d_gene: TRBD2; v_gene: TRBV27; abundance: .; CDR3aa: CASSFSGGRNTGELFF; CDR3nt: TGTGCCAGCAGTTTTAGCGGGGGGCGCAACACCGGGGAGCTGTTTTTT
j_gene: TRBJ1-2; d_gene: .; v_gene: TRBV4-1; abundance: .; CDR3aa: CASSHAWRGNVYGYTF; CDR3nt: TGCGCCAGCAGCCACGCGTGGAGAGGGAATGTTTATGGCTACACCTTC
j_gene: TRBJ1-6; d_gene: .; v_gene: TRBV10-3; abundance: .; CDR3aa: CAISLRGLSNSPLHF; CDR3nt: TGTGCCATCAGTCTCAGGGGCCTCAGTAATTCACCCCTCCACTTT
j_gene: TRBJ1-6; d_gene: TRBD1; v_gene: TRBV13; abundance: once; CDR3aa: CASSPGTGSGSPLHF; CDR3nt: TGTGCCAGCAGCCCAGGGACAGGGTCAGGGTCACCCCTCCACTTT
j_gene: TRBJ1-2; d_gene: TRBD1; v_gene: TRBV27; abundance: many; CDR3aa: CARELLQGTYGYTF; CDR3nt: TGTGCCAGGGAACTACTACAGGGGACCTATGGCTACACCTTC
j_gene: TRBJ2-1; d_gene: .; v_gene: TRBV7-9; abundance: .; CDR3aa: CASSDQTGVYNEQFF; CDR3nt: TGTGCCAGCAGCGATCAGACAGGCGTCTACAATGAGCAGTTCTTC
j_gene: TRBJ2-2; d_gene: .; v_gene: TRBV30; abundance: .; CDR3aa: CAWSRDSITGELFF; CDR3nt: TGTGCCTGGAGTCGGGACTCCATTACCGGGGAGCTGTTTTTT
j_gene: TRBJ1-1; d_gene: .; v_gene: TRBV5-1; abundance: .; CDR3aa: CASSPGFMNTEAFF; CDR3nt: TGCGCCAGCAGCCCAGGGTTCATGAACACTGAAGCTTTCTTT
j_gene: TRBJ2-3; d_gene: TRBD2; v_gene: TRBV5-4; abundance: .; CDR3aa: CASSSWRGGSWTDTQYF; CDR3nt: TGTGCCAGCAGTTCTTGGCGGGGGGGCTCTTGGACAGATACGCAGTATTTT
j_gene: TRBJ1-2; d_gene: TRBD1; v_gene: TRBV10-3; abundance: .; CDR3aa: CAIGPGGGYTF; CDR3nt: TGTGCCATCGGGCCAGGGGGTGGCTACACCTTC
j_gene: TRBJ1-2; d_gene: TRBD1; v_gene: TRBV7-3; abundance: .; CDR3aa: CASSSDRIYGYTF; CDR3nt: TGTGCCAGCAGTTCGGACAGGATCTATGGCTACACCTTC
j_gene: TRBJ1-2; d_gene: .; v_gene: TRBV29-1; abundance: once; CDR3aa: CSVETGYGYTF; CDR3nt: TGCAGCGTTGAGACGGGATATGGCTACACCTTC
j_gene: TRBJ1-2; d_gene: .; v_gene: TRBV7-2; abundance: .; CDR3aa: CASSLRVSDGYTF; CDR3nt: TGTGCCAGCAGCTTACGGGTTTCTGATGGCTACACCTTC
j_gene: TRBJ2-7; d_gene: TRBD2; v_gene: TRBV27; abundance: .; CDR3aa: CAAGLAGAYEQYF; CDR3nt: TGTGCCGCGGGACTAGCGGGTGCCTACGAGCAGTACTTC
j_gene: TRBJ1-6; d_gene: .; v_gene: TRBV9; abundance: .; CDR3aa: CASSAGSGAGQGSPLHF; CDR3nt: TGTGCCAGCAGCGCTGGGAGCGGGGCCGGGCAAGGATCACCCCTCCACTTT
j_gene: TRBJ2-7; d_gene: .; v_gene: TRBV28; abundance: .; CDR3aa: CASSILAVPYEQYF; CDR3nt: TGTGCCAGCAGTATTTTAGCGGTCCCCTACGAGCAGTACTTC
j_gene: TRBJ2-1; d_gene: .; v_gene: TRBV18; abundance: once; CDR3aa: CASSTELWDEQFF; CDR3nt: TGTGCCAGCTCAACAGAACTTTGGGATGAGCAGTTCTTC
j_gene: TRBJ2-7; d_gene: TRBD1; v_gene: TRBV5-6; abundance: .; CDR3aa: CASRGQGVLGEQYF; CDR3nt: TGTGCCAGCAGGGGACAGGGGGTTCTCGGCGAGCAGTACTTC
j_gene: TRBJ2-7; d_gene: .; v_gene: TRBV13; abundance: few; CDR3aa: CASSNPGVTYEQYF; CDR3nt: TGTGCCAGCAGCAACCCAGGGGTCACCTACGAGCAGTACTTC
j_gene: TRBJ2-1; d_gene: .; v_gene: TRBV9; abundance: .; CDR3aa: CASSVEEEQFF; CDR3nt: TGTGCCAGCAGCGTAGAGGAGGAGCAGTTCTTC
j_gene: TRBJ2-1; d_gene: .; v_gene: TRBV11-2; abundance: .; CDR3aa: CASSLAGGGEQFF; CDR3nt: TGTGCCAGCAGCTTAGCTGGGGGAGGTGAGCAGTTCTTC
j_gene: TRBJ1-5; d_gene: TRBD1; v_gene: TRBV5-1; abundance: .; CDR3aa: CASSTTGLGNQPQHF; CDR3nt: TGCGCCAGCAGCACGACAGGGTTGGGCAATCAGCCCCAGCATTTT
j_gene: TRBJ2-7; d_gene: TRBD2; v_gene: TRBV18; abundance: .; CDR3aa: CASSPFLREGPYEQYF; CDR3nt: TGTGCCAGCTCACCCTTCCTGCGGGAGGGCCCCTACGAGCAGTACTTC
j_gene: TRBJ2-1; d_gene: TRBD2; v_gene: TRBV10-1; abundance: .; CDR3aa: CASNPGLAGNNEQFF; CDR3nt: TGCGCCAGCAACCCTGGACTAGCGGGAAACAATGAGCAGTTCTTC
j_gene: TRBJ2-7; d_gene: TRBD1; v_gene: TRBV25-1; abundance: .; CDR3aa: CASSGPGQDTYEQYF; CDR3nt: TGTGCCAGCAGTGGGCCCGGACAGGACACCTACGAGCAGTACTTC
j_gene: TRBJ2-2; d_gene: TRBD1; v_gene: TRBV6-4; abundance: .; CDR3aa: CASSPLGQGDDGGLFF; CDR3nt: TGTGCCAGCAGCCCGTTGGGACAGGGGGACGACGGGGGGCTGTTTTTT
j_gene: TRBJ1-1; d_gene: TRBD1; v_gene: TRBV7-6; abundance: .; CDR3aa: CASSSDRANTEAFF; CDR3nt: TGTGCCAGCAGCTCCGACAGGGCGAACACTGAAGCTTTCTTT
j_gene: TRBJ2-7; d_gene: .; v_gene: TRBV15; abundance: .; CDR3aa: CATSREETVPYEQYF; CDR3nt: TGTGCCACCAGCAGAGAAGAGACAGTCCCCTACGAGCAGTACTTC
j_gene: TRBJ1-5; d_gene: .; v_gene: TRBV7-6; abundance: few; CDR3aa: CASSLGLGGYSNQPQHF; CDR3nt: TGTGCCAGCAGCTTAGGTTTGGGGGGGTATAGCAATCAGCCCCAGCATTTT
j_gene: TRBJ1-4; d_gene: .; v_gene: TRBV19; abundance: .; CDR3aa: CASSRAGAHMNEKLFF; CDR3nt: TGTGCCAGTAGTCGGGCAGGGGCTCACATGAATGAAAAACTGTTTTTT
j_gene: TRBJ2-3; d_gene: TRBD1; v_gene: TRBV9; abundance: few; CDR3aa: CASSVGTDTDTQYF; CDR3nt: TGTGCCAGCAGCGTCGGGACAGACACAGATACGCAGTATTTT
j_gene: TRBJ1-1; d_gene: .; v_gene: TRBV4-2; abundance: few; CDR3aa: CASSSRGLRTEAFF; CDR3nt: TGTGCCAGCAGTTCAAGGGGACTTCGCACTGAAGCTTTCTTT
j_gene: TRBJ1-2; d_gene: .; v_gene: TRBV5-1; abundance: .; CDR3aa: CASSSQDSTYGYTF; CDR3nt: TGCGCCAGCAGCTCCCAGGACAGTACCTATGGCTACACCTTC
j_gene: TRBJ1-5; d_gene: .; v_gene: TRBV19; abundance: .; CDR3aa: CASGFVGARQPQHF; CDR3nt: TGTGCCAGCGGTTTTGTGGGGGCGAGGCAGCCCCAGCATTTT
j_gene: TRBJ2-1; d_gene: .; v_gene: TRBV6-4; abundance: .; CDR3aa: CASSSDSNNEQFF; CDR3nt: TGTGCCAGCAGCTCCGACAGCAACAATGAGCAGTTCTTC
j_gene: TRBJ2-1; d_gene: .; v_gene: TRBV6-4; abundance: .; CDR3aa: CASKRASSYNEQFF; CDR3nt: TGTGCCAGCAAGCGAGCGAGCTCCTACAATGAGCAGTTCTTC
j_gene: TRBJ2-7; d_gene: TRBD2; v_gene: TRBV9; abundance: .; CDR3aa: CASSVGLAGGAHEQYF; CDR3nt: TGTGCCAGCAGCGTAGGGCTAGCGGGGGGAGCGCACGAGCAGTACTTC
j_gene: TRBJ1-2; d_gene: .; v_gene: TRBV5-5; abundance: .; CDR3aa: CASSLPGLKYGYTF; CDR3nt: TGTGCCAGCAGCCTACCGGGACTTAAGTATGGCTACACCTTC
j_gene: TRBJ2-5; d_gene: .; v_gene: TRBV5-6; abundance: .; CDR3aa: CASSLARLETQYF; CDR3nt: TGTGCCAGCAGCTTGGCCCGGTTAGAGACCCAGTACTTC
j_gene: TRBJ1-2; d_gene: .; v_gene: TRBV28; abundance: .; CDR3aa: CASIPGGKNGYTF; CDR3nt: TGTGCCAGCATTCCCGGGGGTAAAAATGGCTACACCTTC
j_gene: TRBJ2-7; d_gene: .; v_gene: TRBV5-5; abundance: .; CDR3aa: CASSLVPLRVYEQYF; CDR3nt: TGTGCCAGCAGCTTGGTTCCCCTCAGGGTTTACGAGCAGTACTTC
j_gene: TRBJ1-1; d_gene: TRBD1; v_gene: TRBV19; abundance: .; CDR3aa: CASSIGQGRMNTEAFF; CDR3nt: TGTGCCAGTAGTATTGGACAGGGACGCATGAACACTGAAGCTTTCTTT
j_gene: TRBJ1-2; d_gene: .; v_gene: TRBV5-1; abundance: .; CDR3aa: CASKLGSGNYGYTF; CDR3nt: TGCGCCAGCAAATTAGGGAGTGGTAACTATGGCTACACCTTC
j_gene: TRBJ2-1; d_gene: .; v_gene: TRBV6-4; abundance: .; CDR3aa: CASKGGVYNEQFF; CDR3nt: TGTGCCAGCAAAGGCGGGGTCTACAATGAGCAGTTCTTC
j_gene: TRBJ1-4; d_gene: .; v_gene: TRBV28; abundance: .; CDR3aa: CACGGANEKLFF; CDR3nt: TGTGCTTGCGGAGGGGCTAATGAAAAACTGTTTTTT
j_gene: TRBJ2-1; d_gene: TRBD2; v_gene: TRBV7-3; abundance: few; CDR3aa: CASSPSGGPNEQFF; CDR3nt: TGTGCCAGCAGTCCTAGCGGGGGGCCCAATGAGCAGTTCTTC
j_gene: TRBJ1-6; d_gene: .; v_gene: TRBV6-1; abundance: .; CDR3aa: CASSEGGIQYKFTLHF; CDR3nt: TGTGCCAGCAGTGAAGGGGGCATCCAGTATAAATTCACCCTCCACTTT
j_gene: TRBJ2-7; d_gene: TRBD1; v_gene: TRBV2; abundance: .; CDR3aa: CANSGQGGSYEQYF; CDR3nt: TGTGCCAACTCCGGACAGGGGGGATCCTACGAGCAGTACTTC
j_gene: TRBJ2-3; d_gene: .; v_gene: TRBV11-2; abundance: .; CDR3aa: CASSPSRRHTDTQYF; CDR3nt: TGTGCCAGCAGCCCTAGCCGAAGGCACACAGATACGCAGTATTTT
j_gene: TRBJ2-3; d_gene: TRBD1; v_gene: TRBV14; abundance: .; CDR3aa: CASSQGDRGSDTQYF; CDR3nt: TGTGCCAGCAGCCAAGGGGACAGGGGGTCGGATACGCAGTATTTT
j_gene: TRBJ2-6; d_gene: TRBD2; v_gene: TRBV7-9; abundance: once; CDR3aa: CASSLGGSGANVLTF; CDR3nt: TGTGCCAGCAGCCTGGGAGGGTCTGGGGCCAACGTCCTGACTTTC